These T cell receptor beta chains were read from a single sample in a study of patients and donors after allogeneic stem cell transplantation. One entry per CDR3 protein results from TCRdb running MiXCR on the RT-PCR reads. The sample shows approximately 170,000 distinct CDR3 sequences, approximately 30% of them seen only once. Sequencing used blood, either unsorted or a sorted T cell fraction (not recorded which). Source of these receptors: a human donor who was either an allogeneic HSCT recipient or a stem cell or donor lymphocyte infusion donor (not recorded which). It is not recorded whose cells these are; they may come from a transplant donor. Both conserved end residues are part of each CDR3. A D gene is named only where the DNA matches it firmly. The size of a clone is reported for some rows only, either as once, few or many, or as a class for expanded clones.

J	length	size	V	D	CDR3	DNA
TRBJ1-2	12	NA	TRBV29-1	NA	CSVGQGRNGYTF	TGCAGCGTCGGTCAGGGGCGAAATGGCTACACCTTC
TRBJ2-3	15	NA	TRBV18	TRBD1	CASSPGDRAADTQYF	TGTGCCAGCTCACCTGGGGACAGGGCGGCAGATACGCAGTATTTT
TRBJ1-6	15	many	TRBV7-2	NA	CASSFESSYNSPLHF	TGTGCCAGCAGCTTCGAGAGCTCCTATAATTCACCCCTCCACTTT
TRBJ1-5	13	many	TRBV20-1	NA	CSASGGAHQPQHF	TGCAGTGCTAGTGGGGGGGCGCATCAGCCCCAGCATTTT
TRBJ2-7	14	few	TRBV9	TRBD2	CASSAAGGSYEQYF	TGTGCCAGCAGCGCGGCGGGAGGCTCCTACGAGCAGTACTTC
TRBJ2-2	17	NA	TRBV7-9	TRBD2	CASSSAGLARSRGELFF	TGTGCCAGCAGCTCCGCCGGACTAGCGCGAAGTAGAGGGGAGCTGTTTTTT
TRBJ1-5	13	few	TRBV20-1	TRBD1	CSANGQGYQPQHF	TGCAGTGCAAATGGACAGGGTTATCAGCCCCAGCATTTT
TRBJ2-6	17	NA	TRBV19	TRBD1	CASSRQGAVSGANVLTF	TGTGCCAGTAGTCGTCAGGGGGCAGTTTCTGGGGCCAACGTCCTGACTTTC
TRBJ2-3	17	NA	TRBV5-1	TRBD2	CASSRGTASGVTDTQYF	TGCGCCAGCAGCAGAGGGACGGCTAGCGGGGTCACAGATACGCAGTATTTT
TRBJ2-7	14	NA	TRBV6-5	TRBD2	CASSLHSGSYEQYF	TGTGCCAGCAGCCTCCATAGCGGGAGCTATGAGCAGTACTTC
TRBJ2-4	16	NA	TRBV7-9	NA	CASSLDRSARTSIQYF	TGTGCCAGCAGCTTAGACAGGTCCGCAAGGACGTCAATTCAGTACTTC
TRBJ1-1	16	many	TRBV20-1	TRBD1	CSARWTGKGMNTEAFF	TGCAGTGCTAGGTGGACAGGAAAAGGGATGAACACTGAAGCTTTCTTT
TRBJ1-5	17	many	TRBV6-2/TRBV6-3	NA	CASSRRGQPYRFWAQHF	TGTGCCAGCAGCCGGCGCGGACAGCCATATCGTTTTTGGGCCCAGCATTTT
TRBJ2-7	13	NA	TRBV2	NA	CASSEGGFSGCPF	TGTGCCAGCAGTGAAGGAGGCTTCTCGGGTTGTCCCTTC
TRBJ2-1	16	NA	TRBV6-5	NA	CASSYSTASVYNEQFF	TGTGCCAGCAGTTACTCGACGGCTAGCGTTTACAATGAGCAGTTCTTC
TRBJ1-5	13	many	TRBV6-5	NA	CASSPTGRQPQHF	TGTGCCAGCAGTCCCACGGGGCGTCAGCCCCAGCATTTT
TRBJ2-7	18	NA	TRBV6-5	NA	CASSYSRSESGSFYEQYF	TGTGCCAGCAGTTACTCGAGATCCGAGTCTGGGAGCTTCTACGAGCAGTACTTC
TRBJ1-4	13	few	TRBV29-1	NA	CSVRHGNGWKLFF	TGCAGCGTACGACACGGGAACGGATGGAAACTGTTTTTT
TRBJ2-2	17	NA	TRBV4-2	TRBD1	CASSQEGQGANTGELFF	TGTGCCAGCAGCCAAGAGGGACAGGGGGCTAACACCGGGGAGCTGTTTTTT
TRBJ2-2	13	NA	TRBV7-3	NA	CASSLVGAGELFF	TGTGCCAGCAGCTTAGTCGGGGCCGGGGAGCTGTTTTTT
TRBJ1-2	11	few	TRBV20-1	TRBD1	CSAHQGGGYTF	TGCAGTGCCCACCAGGGGGGAGGCTACACCTTC
TRBJ2-1	16	NA	TRBV5-1	NA	CASSPNSRISYNEQFF	TGCGCCAGCAGCCCTAACTCTCGGATCTCATACAATGAGCAGTTCTTC
TRBJ2-7	14	few	TRBV10-3	TRBD1	CAISPGTEPYEQYF	TGTGCCATCAGTCCCGGGACAGAGCCCTACGAGCAGTACTTC
TRBJ2-5	11	few	TRBV12-3/TRBV12-4	NA	CASSFLGTQYF	TGTGCCAGCAGTTTTTTGGGGACCCAGTACTTC
TRBJ2-1	17	once	TRBV20-1	NA	CSARDLWRLSSYNEQFF	TGCAGTGCTAGAGACTTATGGCGCCTGAGCTCCTACAATGAGCAGTTCTTC
TRBJ2-3	17	NA	TRBV29-1	NA	CSVEGVLSRSSTDTQYF	TGCAGCGTTGAAGGCGTCTTGTCCAGGTCTAGCACAGATACGCAGTATTTT
TRBJ1-6	17	many	TRBV6-5	NA	CASSYLAQGVTYSPLHF	TGTGCCAGCAGTTACCTAGCCCAGGGTGTTACCTATTCACCCCTCCACTTT
TRBJ1-2	14	few	TRBV28	NA	CASSPGTSFYGYTF	TGTGCCAGTTCGCCCGGGACATCCTTCTATGGCTACACCTTC
TRBJ2-7	16	NA	TRBV4-2	NA	CASSTQGTGALYEQYF	TGTGCCAGCAGCACCCAGGGCACAGGTGCTCTCTACGAGCAGTACTTC
TRBJ1-6	15	many	TRBV14	NA	CASSQAHPPYSPLHF	TGTGCCAGCAGCCAAGCCCATCCCCCCTATTCACCCCTCCACTTT
TRBJ2-7	13	NA	TRBV29-1	NA	CSVGRGSAYEQYF	TGCAGCGTTGGAAGGGGGAGCGCCTACGAGCAGTACTTC
TRBJ2-7	14	NA	TRBV6-2/TRBV6-3	NA	CASSEGAAAYEQYF	TGTGCCAGCAGTGAGGGCGCAGCGGCCTACGAGCAGTACTTC
TRBJ2-3	16	NA	TRBV11-2	TRBD2	CASSLVLAATTDTQYF	TGTGCCAGCAGCTTAGTACTAGCGGCTACCACAGATACGCAGTATTTT
TRBJ2-2	15	NA	TRBV7-3	NA	CASSSSSGFTGELFF	TGTGCCAGCAGCTCTAGTAGCGGATTCACCGGGGAGCTGTTTTTT
TRBJ2-7	13	NA	TRBV20-1	NA	CSASRGGVYEQYF	TGCAGTGCCTCACGAGGGGGGGTCTACGAGCAGTACTTC
TRBJ2-2	17	NA	TRBV7-9	NA	CASSPYSATRNTGELFF	TGTGCCAGCAGCCCGTATAGCGCAACCCGGAACACCGGGGAGCTGTTTTTT
TRBJ1-1	14	many	TRBV7-9	TRBD1	CASRYDRGWSEAFF	TGTGCCAGCAGGTACGACAGGGGGTGGTCTGAAGCTTTCTTT
TRBJ2-1	14	NA	TRBV20-1	NA	CSAEGQGPYNEQFF	TGCAGTGCTGAGGGCCAGGGTCCCTACAATGAGCAGTTCTTC
TRBJ1-4	14	NA	TRBV9	NA	CASSAYRGREKLFF	TGTGCCAGCAGCGCCTATCGGGGGCGGGAAAAACTGTTTTTT
TRBJ2-6	13	NA	TRBV29-1	NA	CSVSTTGANVLTF	TGCAGCGTGTCGACAACTGGGGCCAACGTCCTGACTTTC
TRBJ1-2	13	many	TRBV21-1	NA	CASTLQGNYGYTF	TGTGCCAGCACCCTACAGGGGAACTATGGCTACACCTTC
TRBJ2-3	15	few	TRBV9	TRBD2	CASSGGLGGTDTQYF	TGTGCCAGCAGCGGTGGACTAGGGGGCACAGATACGCAGTATTTT
TRBJ2-7	15	NA	TRBV4-2	NA	CASSQASGPAYEQYF	TGTGCCAGCAGCCAAGCCAGCGGGCCAGCCTACGAGCAGTACTTC
TRBJ2-7	12	NA	TRBV11-2	NA	CASSTWDYEQYF	TGTGCCAGCAGCACGTGGGACTACGAGCAGTACTTC
TRBJ2-7	12	few	TRBV20-1	NA	CSARKWYYEQYF	TGCAGTGCTAGAAAGTGGTACTACGAGCAGTACTTC
TRBJ1-6	16	NA	TRBV5-6	TRBD1	CASSFGDRDANSPLHF	TGTGCCAGCAGCTTCGGAGACAGGGACGCTAATTCACCCCTCCACTTT
TRBJ2-4	15	NA	TRBV7-2	TRBD2	CASSLVTSGKNIQYF	TGTGCCAGCAGCTTAGTAACTAGCGGTAAAAACATTCAGTACTTC
TRBJ2-1	13	NA	TRBV29-1	NA	CSVRTALRNEQFF	TGCAGCGTTAGAACTGCGCTTCGTAATGAGCAGTTCTTC
TRBJ2-7	14	few	TRBV19	NA	CASRFSMGAYEQYF	TGTGCCAGTAGATTCTCCATGGGGGCCTACGAGCAGTACTTC
TRBJ2-7	13	few	TRBV29-1	NA	CSVVSISSYEQYF	TGCAGCGTTGTGTCTATAAGCTCCTACGAGCAGTACTTC
TRBJ1-1	15	many	TRBV3-1	NA	CASSQEATPNTEAFF	TGTGCCAGCAGCCAAGAAGCGACGCCGAACACTGAAGCTTTCTTT
TRBJ2-1	17	NA	TRBV4-1	TRBD2	CASSPQLAGVIYNEQFF	TGCGCCAGCAGCCCGCAGCTAGCGGGAGTTATCTACAATGAGCAGTTCTTC
TRBJ2-2	16	NA	TRBV6-6	NA	CASINRVYADTGELFF	TGTGCCAGCATTAACAGGGTTTACGCCGACACCGGGGAGCTGTTTTTT
TRBJ1-6	14	many	TRBV12-3/TRBV12-4	TRBD1	CASSSDRVGSPLHF	TGTGCCAGCAGTTCGGACAGGGTGGGTTCACCCCTCCACTTT